What follows is one T cell receptor (beta chain) and its context. Its antigen is not known. Other DNA sequences in this specimen translate into the identical CDR3. CDR3 length: 15 residues. The V end lost 0 bases, the J end lost 5 bases, and 11 bases lay between the germline ends. Germline values: CDR1 SGDLS, CDR2 YYNGEE. This sample stems from a study of cytomegalovirus exposure and HLA in healthy donors. Study results and limitations: Immune exposure data for these donors was limited to CMV serostatus. Earlier results showed most TCR beta V segments being productive about 87% or about 30% of the time. Investigators reported 164 TCR beta chains as tied to cytomegalovirus.

The PCR was carried out with 60 Vbeta primers and 13 Jbeta primers. Here immunoSEQ multiplex PCR was the method, and the copy in TCRdb shows in-frame clones only, minus some. The repertoire holds 100,000 to 150,000 clones, with around 78% as singletons. V and J are TRBV9 and TRBJ2-2; a weak D match, TRBD2 (6 bases). The origin of this receptor is a woman between 35 and 50 years old in good health and CMV-seronegative. Specimen: PBMCs. The DNA of the CDR3 is TGTGCCAGCAGCGTAGCCGGGAGAGGGACCGGGGAGCTGTTTTTT. This encodes CASSVAGRGTGELFF.